The clone carrying this TCR beta chain was counted once. The CDR3 is made up of 11 amino acids. Between the trimmed V and J ends, which lost 2 bases and 10 bases, there was a span of 8 bases. The data belong to a study of blood T cell repertoires in COVID-19. Turning to the study itself: There were acute and convalescent COVID-19 samples, and they came from the United States, Italy and Spain. Sample material is recorded as cDNA or gDNA derived from T cells, B-cell-depleted T cells, or PBMCs.

Original methodology: Estimation of nucleated cell counts was performed using reference gene primer amplification. Profiled with immunoSEQ multiplex PCR; TCRdb holds only in-frame clones, not every one. V, J and clone size were drawn from that table, and D and trimming were deduced from the DNA. The sample has approximately 110,000 clones; roughly 80% are singletons. The origin of this receptor is a man between 65 and 80 years old with active or convalescent COVID-19. This chain connects TRBV12-3 or TRBV12-4 to TRBJ1-1; the D gene is possibly TRBD1 (5 bases). The source material was peripheral blood. CDR3 protein: CASSLWGGAFF. The CDR3 DNA reads TGTGCCAGCAGTTTATGGGGGGGAGCTTTCTTT.